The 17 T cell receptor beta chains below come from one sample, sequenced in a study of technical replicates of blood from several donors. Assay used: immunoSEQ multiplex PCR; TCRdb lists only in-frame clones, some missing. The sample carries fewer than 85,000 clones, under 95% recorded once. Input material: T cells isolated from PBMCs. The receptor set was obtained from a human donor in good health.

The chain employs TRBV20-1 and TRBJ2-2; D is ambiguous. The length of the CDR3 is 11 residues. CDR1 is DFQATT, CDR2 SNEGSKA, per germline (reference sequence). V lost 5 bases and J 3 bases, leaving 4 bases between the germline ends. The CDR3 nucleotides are TGCAGTGCTTATCACACCGGGGAGCTGTTTTTT. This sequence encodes CSAYHTGELFF.

Here the CDR3 DNA reads TGTGCCAGCAGTACAACAGTTTCTGAAAAACTGTTTTTT. This encodes CASSTTVSEKLFF. The chain has TRBV28 and TRBJ1-4; D gene ambiguous. The CDR3 has 13 residues. The germline V gene has CDR1 MDHEN and CDR2 SYDVKM. The V and J ends lost 5 bases and 7 bases respectively, with 11 bases between them. Full variable domain (outside the CDR3, taken from reference TRBV28 and TRBJ1-4): DVKVTQSSRYLVKRTGEKVFLECVQDMDHENMFWYRQDPGLGLRLIYFSYDVKMKEKGDIPEGYSVSREKKERFSLILESASTNQTSMYLCASSTTVSEKLFFGSGTQLSVL.

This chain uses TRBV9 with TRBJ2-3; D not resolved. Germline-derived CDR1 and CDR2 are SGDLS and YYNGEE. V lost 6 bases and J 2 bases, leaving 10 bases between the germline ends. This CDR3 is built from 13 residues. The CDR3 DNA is TGTGCCAGCAACTCACTTCTCACAGATACGCAGTATTTT. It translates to CASNSLLTDTQYF. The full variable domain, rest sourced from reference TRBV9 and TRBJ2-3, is DSGVTQTPKHLITATGQRVTLRCSPRSGDLSVYWYQQSLDQGLQFLIQYYNGEERAKGNILERFSAQQFPDLHSELNLSSLELGDSALYFCASNSLLTDTQYFGPGTRLTVL.

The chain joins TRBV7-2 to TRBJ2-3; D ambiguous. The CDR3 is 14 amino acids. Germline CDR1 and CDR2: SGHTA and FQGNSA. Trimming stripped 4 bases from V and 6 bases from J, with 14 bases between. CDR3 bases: TGTGCCAGCAGCTCTCGGCCGCGGTCGGATACGCAGTATTTT. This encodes CASSSRPRSDTQYF.

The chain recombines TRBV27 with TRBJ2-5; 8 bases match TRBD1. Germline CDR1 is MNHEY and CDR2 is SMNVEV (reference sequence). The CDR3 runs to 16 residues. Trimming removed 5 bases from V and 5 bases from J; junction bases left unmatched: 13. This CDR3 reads CASSLTGGIIGETQYF. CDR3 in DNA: TGTGCCAGCAGTCTTACAGGGGGAATAATCGGTGAGACCCAGTACTTC.

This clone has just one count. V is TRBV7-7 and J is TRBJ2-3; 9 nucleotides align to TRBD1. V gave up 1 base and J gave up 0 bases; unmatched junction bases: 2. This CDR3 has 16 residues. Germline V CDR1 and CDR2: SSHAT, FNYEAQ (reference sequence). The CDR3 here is CASSLGTGVSTDTQYF. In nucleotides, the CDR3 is TGTGCCAGCAGCTTAGGGACAGGGGTTAGCACAGATACGCAGTATTTT.

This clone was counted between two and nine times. The CDR3 DNA sequence: TGTGCCAGCAGTTTAGGGAGTTACAATGAGCAGTTCTTC. Protein: CASSLGSYNEQFF. This chain links TRBV27 with TRBJ2-1; possibly TRBD2 for D (5 bases). The germline gives CDR1 MNHEY, CDR2 SMNVEV (reference sequence). V lost 2 bases and J 4 bases, leaving 6 bases between the germline ends. This CDR3 contains 13 residues.

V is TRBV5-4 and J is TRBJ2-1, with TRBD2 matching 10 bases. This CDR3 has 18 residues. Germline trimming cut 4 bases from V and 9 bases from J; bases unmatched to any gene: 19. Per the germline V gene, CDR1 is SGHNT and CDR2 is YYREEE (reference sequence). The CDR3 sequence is CASSRLTSGTSVMTEQFF. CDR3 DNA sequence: TGTGCCAGCAGCCGTCTAACGTCCGGGACTAGCGTAATGACTGAGCAGTTCTTC. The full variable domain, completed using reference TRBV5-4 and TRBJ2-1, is ETGVTQSPTHLIKTRGQQVTLRCSSQSGHNTVSWYQQALGQGPQFIFQYYREEENGRGNFPPRFSGLQFPNYSSELNVNALELDDSALYLCASSRLTSGTSVMTEQFFGPGTRLTVL.

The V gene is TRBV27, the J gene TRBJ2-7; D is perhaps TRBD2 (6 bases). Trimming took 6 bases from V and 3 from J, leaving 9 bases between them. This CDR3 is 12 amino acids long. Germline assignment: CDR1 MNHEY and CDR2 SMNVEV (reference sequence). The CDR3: CASSSGGYEQYF. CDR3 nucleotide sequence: TGTGCCAGCAGCTCCGGGGGCTACGAGCAGTACTTC.

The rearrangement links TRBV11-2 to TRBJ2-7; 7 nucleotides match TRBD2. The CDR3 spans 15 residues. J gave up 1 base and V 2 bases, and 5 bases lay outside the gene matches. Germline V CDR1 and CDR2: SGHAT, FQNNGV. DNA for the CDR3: TGTGCCAGCAGCTTAACGGAGGGAGGGTCCTACGAGCAGTACTTC. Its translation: CASSLTEGGSYEQYF.

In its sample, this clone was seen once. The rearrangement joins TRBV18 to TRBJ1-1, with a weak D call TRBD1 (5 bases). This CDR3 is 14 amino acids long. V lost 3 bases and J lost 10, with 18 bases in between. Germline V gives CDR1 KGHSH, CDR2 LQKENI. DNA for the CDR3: TGTGCCAGCTCACCGGGGCCGGACATCGCTGCAGCTTTCTTT. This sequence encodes CASSPGPDIAAAFF.

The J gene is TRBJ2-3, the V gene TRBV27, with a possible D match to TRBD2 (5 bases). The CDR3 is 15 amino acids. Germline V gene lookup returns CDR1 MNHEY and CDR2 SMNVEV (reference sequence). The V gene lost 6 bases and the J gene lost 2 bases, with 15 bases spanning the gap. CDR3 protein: CASSPIGRNTDTQYF. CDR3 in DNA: TGTGCCAGCAGCCCTATAGGGAGAAACACAGATACGCAGTATTTT.

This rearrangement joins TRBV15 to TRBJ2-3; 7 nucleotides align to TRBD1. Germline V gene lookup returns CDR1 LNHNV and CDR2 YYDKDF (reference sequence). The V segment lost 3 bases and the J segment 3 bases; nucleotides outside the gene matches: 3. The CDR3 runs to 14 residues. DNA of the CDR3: TGTGCCACCAGCAGGGACAGGCAAACAGATACGCAGTATTTT. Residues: CATSRDRQTDTQYF.

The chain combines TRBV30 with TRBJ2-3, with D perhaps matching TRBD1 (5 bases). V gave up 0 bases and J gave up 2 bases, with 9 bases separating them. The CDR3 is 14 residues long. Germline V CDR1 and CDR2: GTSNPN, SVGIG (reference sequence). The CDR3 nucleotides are TGTGCCTGGAGTGTAGGCAGGGTCACAGATACGCAGTATTTT. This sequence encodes CAWSVGRVTDTQYF.

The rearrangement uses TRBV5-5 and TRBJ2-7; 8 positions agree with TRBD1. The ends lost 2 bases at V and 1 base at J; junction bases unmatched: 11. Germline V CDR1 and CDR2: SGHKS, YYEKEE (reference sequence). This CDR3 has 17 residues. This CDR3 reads CASSLTGGQGNSYEQYF. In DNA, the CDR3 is TGTGCCAGCAGCTTAACAGGAGGACAGGGAAATTCCTACGAGCAGTACTTC.

The CDR3 is CASSEYRQGARTQYF. The CDR3 region has the DNA TGTGCCAGCAGTGAATATCGTCAGGGGGCTCGGACCCAGTACTTC. This chain joins TRBV2 and TRBJ2-5, with TRBD1 identical over 8 bases. The CDR3 is made up of 15 amino acids. V gave up 2 bases and J gave up 7 bases; unmatched junction bases: 9. The germline V gene has CDR1 SNHLY and CDR2 FYNNEI.

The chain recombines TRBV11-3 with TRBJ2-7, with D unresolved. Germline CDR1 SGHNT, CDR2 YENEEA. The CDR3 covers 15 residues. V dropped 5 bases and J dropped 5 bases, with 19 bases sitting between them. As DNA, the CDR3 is TGTGCCAGCAGCCCAATCTTGAAATTGAGCGACGAGCAGTACTTC. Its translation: CASSPILKLSDEQYF.